This T cell receptor (beta chain) derives from a study of cytomegalovirus exposure and HLA in healthy donors. Clones were read by immunoSEQ multiplex PCR, and TCRdb kept only the in-frame ones, dropping some. The table lists some 67,000 clones, roughly 93% of them singletons. Details on this clone: The antigen remains unidentified.

The CDR3 runs 13 residues. V lost 4 bases, J lost 3 bases, and 9 bases lay in between. The germline V gene has CDR1 SQVTM and CDR2 ANQGSEA. General observations from the study: Cytomegalovirus status was reportedly diagnosed by the classifier with high specificity and sensitivity. Among TCR sequences, most were rare, though some public TCRs appeared in many donors.

Material for sequencing was PBMCs. The TCR was taken from a woman between 18 and 29 years old in good health and CMV-seronegative. The chain has TRBV29-1 and TRBJ1-4, with unresolved D. In DNA, the CDR3 is TGCAGCGTTGTTAGTGGGCCTAATGAAAAACTGTTTTTT. Translated, it gives CSVVSGPNEKLFF.